The source of this TCR beta chain is a study of blood T cell repertoires in COVID-19. The V gene's germline CDR1 is SGDLS and CDR2 YYNGEE. The CDR3 is 16 residues long. The ends were cut back, 1 base at V and 1 base at J, with 13 bases in the middle. Data came from immunoSEQ multiplex PCR; TCRdb stores just in-frame clones and leaves some out. Found here are about 88,000 clones, over 65% of them singletons; the top ten hold roughly an eighth. The sequence was obtained from a human donor in a cohort sampled during active COVID-19. Sample: peripheral blood. The gene calls are TRBV9 and TRBJ2-3, with D perhaps matching TRBD1 (5 bases). The CDR3 DNA is TGTGCCAGCAGCGTAACAGGTTTACTGGGCACAGATACGCAGTATTTT. Its translation is CASSVTGLLGTDTQYF.